The 20 T cell receptor beta chains presented below share a single source sample, sequenced in a study of cytomegalovirus exposure and HLA in healthy donors. 13 Jbeta primers and 60 Vbeta primers were used for the PCR. Generated by immunoSEQ multiplex PCR, the TCRdb table keeps only in-frame clones and is missing some. The sample has some 150,000 clones, about four fifths seen once. The sample taken for sequencing was PBMCs. Receptors were obtained from a man in his thirties or forties in good health and CMV-seronegative.

The rearrangement links TRBV7-9 to TRBJ2-7, with a weak D call TRBD1 (5 bases). The CDR3 consists of 15 residues. Germline assignment: CDR1 SEHNR and CDR2 FQNEAQ (reference sequence). The ends were cut back, 7 bases at V and 2 bases at J, with 18 bases in the middle. As DNA, the CDR3 is TGTGCCAGCAAGCCACAGCAGGGTGGCACCTACGAGCAGTACTTC. This codes for CASKPQQGGTYEQYF.

This chain joins TRBV10-3 and TRBJ2-3; a possible D gene is TRBD2 (6 bases). Between the trimmed V and J ends, which lost 0 bases and 0 bases, there was a span of 10 bases. Germline CDR1 ENHRY, CDR2 SYGVKD. The CDR3 consists of 16 residues. The CDR3 loop reads CAISESRGRSTDTQYF. The CDR3 DNA reads as TGTGCCATCAGTGAGTCACGGGGGAGAAGCACAGATACGCAGTATTTT.

The rearrangement links TRBV9 to TRBJ2-5, with D tentatively TRBD2 (6 bases). V lost 1 base, J lost 4 bases, and 14 bases lay in between. Germline CDR1 and CDR2: SGDLS and YYNGEE. The CDR3 runs 15 residues. CDR3: CASSVMEGSGETQYF. For the CDR3, the DNA is TGTGCCAGCAGCGTAATGGAGGGATCTGGAGAGACCCAGTACTTC.

The chain combines TRBV25-1 with TRBJ2-1; 10 positions agree with TRBD2. J was trimmed by 9 bases and V by 5 bases; bases with no gene match: 13. The CDR3 totals 16 residues. Germline V lookup: CDR1 MGHDK, CDR2 SYGVNS. Here the CDR3 reads CASSPKGSGRASEQFF. The DNA for the CDR3 is TGTGCCAGCAGTCCCAAAGGGAGCGGGAGGGCCAGTGAGCAGTTCTTC.

The rearrangement links TRBV2 to TRBJ1-5; 8 bases agree with TRBD1. Germline CDR1 reads SNHLY; CDR2 reads FYNNEI. CDR3 length equals 15 residues. Trimming cost V 7 bases and J 1 base; bases outside gene matches: 6. CDR3 sequence (DNA): TGTGCCAGCAAAGGTCAGGGGGCAAGCAATCAGCCCCAGCATTTT. Its protein product is CASKGQGASNQPQHF.

The chain links TRBV7-2 to TRBJ1-1; 7 bases map to TRBD1. Looked up from germline, CDR1 is SGHTA and CDR2 is FQGNSA. V was pared by 5 bases and J by 2 bases, with 8 bases of the junction left unmatched. The CDR3 runs to 15 residues. The chain's CDR3 is CASSTTGWVNTEAFF. The CDR3 DNA reads as TGTGCCAGCAGCACGACAGGGTGGGTTAACACTGAAGCTTTCTTT.

This chain connects TRBV10-3 to TRBJ2-5; D possibly corresponds to TRBD1 (5 bases). The germline V and J ends were trimmed by 3 bases and 7 bases, with 15 bases remaining between them. Per the germline V gene, CDR1 is ENHRY and CDR2 is SYGVKD. This CDR3 is built from 14 residues. The CDR3 DNA sequence: TGTGCCATCAGTGATCAGGGTTCCCTACCGACCCAGTACTTC. Protein sequence: CAISDQGSLPTQYF.

This chain joins TRBV5-1 and TRBJ2-7; 12 bases fit TRBD1. The CDR3 is made up of 15 amino acids. Germline V gene sequence: CDR1 SGHRS, CDR2 YFSETQ. The V segment lost 4 bases and the J segment 6 bases; nucleotides outside the gene matches: 8. In DNA form, the CDR3 reads TGCGCCAGCAGCAACCGGGACAGGGGGCAGGTCGAGCAGTACTTC. Amino acids: CASSNRDRGQVEQYF.

The J gene is TRBJ2-5, the V gene TRBV15; D gene ambiguous. Germline V gives CDR1 LNHNV, CDR2 YYDKDF (reference sequence). Trimming took off 1 base at V and 0 bases at J, with 3 bases between the two ends. This CDR3 spans 13 amino acids. The CDR3 DNA is TGTGCCACCAGCAGAGCGGACCAAGAGACCCAGTACTTC. It encodes CATSRADQETQYF. Full variable domain (missing parts from reference TRBV15 and TRBJ2-5): DAMVIQNPRYQVTQFGKPVTLSCSQTLNHNVMYWYQQKSSQAPKLLFHYYDKDFNNEADTPDNFQSRRPNTSFCFLDIRSPGLGDTAMYLCATSRADQETQYFGPGTRLLVL.

The genes are TRBV6-1 and TRBJ1-5; unclear D gene. CDR1 MNHNS and CDR2 SASEGT come from the germline V gene. This CDR3 spans 14 amino acids. The ends were cut back, 6 bases at V and 1 base at J, with 10 bases in the middle. CDR3 residues: CASSPQVSNQPQHF. The CDR3, as DNA: TGTGCCAGCAGCCCACAAGTGAGCAATCAGCCCCAGCATTTT.

The CDR3 spells CASGDRMIPEAFF. The CDR3 DNA is TGTGCCAGTGGGGACAGGATGATCCCTGAAGCTTTCTTT. The V call is TRBV19, the J call TRBJ1-1, with 8 nucleotides matching TRBD1. The CDR3 has 13 residues. Germline loops: CDR1 LNHDA, CDR2 SQIVND (reference sequence). V gave up 8 bases and J gave up 6 bases; unmatched junction bases: 8.

The V call is TRBV13, the J call TRBJ2-4; D is uncertain. Trimming shortened V by 0 bases and J by 0 bases, and 9 bases separated the two germline ends. Germline V CDR1 and CDR2: PRHDT, FYEKMQ (reference sequence). This CDR3 is built from 16 residues. CDR3 region: CASSLGLTLAKNIQYF. The CDR3 DNA follows: TGTGCCAGCAGCTTAGGGTTGACACTAGCCAAAAACATTCAGTACTTC.

J is TRBJ1-1 and V is TRBV5-1; 8 nucleotides agree with TRBD1. CDR1 and CDR2 (germline): SGHRS, YFSETQ. The CDR3 contains 15 residues. Trimming removed 0 bases from V and 3 bases from J; junction bases left unmatched: 4. Here the CDR3 reads CASSLAPTGDTEAFF. The CDR3 DNA reads as TGCGCCAGCAGCTTGGCCCCGACAGGGGACACTGAAGCTTTCTTT.

This chain connects TRBV28 to TRBJ1-4, with TRBD1 matching over 11 bases. The CDR3 extends over 17 amino acids. The ends lost 5 bases at V and 2 bases at J; junction bases unmatched: 7. Germline V gene lookup returns CDR1 MDHEN and CDR2 SYDVKM. CDR3 nucleotides: TGTGCCAGCAGTGCCCCGGGACAGGGGGTGACTAATGAAAAACTGTTTTTT. It specifies CASSAPGQGVTNEKLFF.

The chain employs TRBV15 and TRBJ1-2; maybe TRBD1 (5 bases). The germline gives CDR1 LNHNV, CDR2 YYDKDF (reference sequence). The CDR3 sequence is 12 residues long. Between the trimmed V and J ends, which lost 0 bases and 7 bases, there was a span of 6 bases. The CDR3 spells CATSRDQGGYTF. In DNA, the CDR3 is TGTGCCACCAGCAGAGATCAGGGTGGCTACACCTTC. Together with reference TRBV15 and TRBJ1-2, the CDR3 gives the full variable domain: DAMVIQNPRYQVTQFGKPVTLSCSQTLNHNVMYWYQQKSSQAPKLLFHYYDKDFNNEADTPDNFQSRRPNTSFCFLDIRSPGLGDTAMYLCATSRDQGGYTFGSGTRLTVV.

This clone turned up a few times. The chain has TRBV7-9 and TRBJ1-4; 10 nucleotides agree with TRBD1. The germline V gene encodes CDR1 SEHNR and CDR2 FQNEAQ (reference sequence). Losses at the gene ends were 5 bases for V and 8 bases for J; bases not matched to a gene: 5. This CDR3 is 14 amino acids long. The CDR3 reads CASSAGTGEEKLFF. CDR3 nucleotides: TGTGCCAGCAGCGCCGGGACAGGGGAAGAAAAACTGTTTTTT. Together with reference TRBV7-9 and TRBJ1-4, the CDR3 gives the full variable domain: DTGVSQNPRHKITKRGQNVTFRCDPISEHNRLYWYRQTLGQGPEFLTYFQNEAQLEKSRLLSDRFSAERPKGSFSTLEIQRTEQGDSAMYLCASSAGTGEEKLFFGSGTQLSVL.

The V call is TRBV29-1, the J call TRBJ1-2; D not resolved. Germline loops: CDR1 SQVTM, CDR2 ANQGSEA. Trimming stripped 7 bases from V and 4 bases from J, with 16 bases between. CDR3 length: 13 amino acids. CDR3 DNA sequence: TGCAGCGCGGATGGTTCAGACTTCTATGGCTACACCTTC. It codes for CSADGSDFYGYTF.

This clone was counted only a few times. The rearrangement uses TRBV5-1 and TRBJ2-7; D may be TRBD2 (5 bases). The CDR3 runs to 15 residues. The germline V gene encodes CDR1 SGHRS and CDR2 YFSETQ. Trimming removed 0 bases from V and 0 bases from J, with 10 bases in between. CDR3 protein: CASSLGSAGSYEQYF. The CDR3 DNA reads as TGCGCCAGCAGCTTGGGGTCGGCGGGCTCCTACGAGCAGTACTTC. Complete variable domain (other parts from reference TRBV5-1 and TRBJ2-7): KAGVTQTPRYLIKTRGQQVTLSCSPISGHRSVSWYQQTPGQGLQFLFEYFSETQRNKGNFPGRFSGRQFSNSRSEMNVSTLELGDSALYLCASSLGSAGSYEQYFGPGTRLTVT.

This clone is a singleton in its sample. The V call is TRBV27, the J call TRBJ2-1; 7 positions match TRBD1. The germline gives CDR1 MNHEY, CDR2 SMNVEV (reference sequence). This CDR3 contains 15 residues. Germline trimming cut 6 bases from V and 7 bases from J; bases unmatched to any gene: 12. As DNA, the CDR3 is TGTGCCAGCAGCCAGACAGGGAAGAGGGCGAATGAGCAGTTCTTC. The encoded protein is CASSQTGKRANEQFF.

In its sample, this clone was seen a few times. J is TRBJ2-7 and V is TRBV5-4; 8 nucleotides agree with TRBD2. After removal of 0 bases from V and 5 bases from J, the junction contained 7 bases not matched to a gene. There are 15 residues in the CDR3. Looked up from germline, CDR1 is SGHNT and CDR2 is YYREEE (reference sequence). The CDR3: CASSLDQRGSHEQYF. The CDR3 DNA is TGTGCCAGCAGCTTGGACCAGCGGGGGAGTCACGAGCAGTACTTC.